This TCR beta chain was observed in a study of identical twins. This CDR3 region has 13 residues. Germline CDR1 reads SEHNR; CDR2 reads FQNEAQ (reference sequence). V was trimmed by 5 bases and J by 0 bases, leaving 7 bases between them. This clonotype turned up a few times. TCRdb reprocessed the 5' RACE reads with MiXCR, giving one entry per CDR3 protein. Here the sample spans hundreds of thousands of distinct CDR3 sequences, around 12% being singletons. This sample was shared with a second study, whose subject was yellow fever vaccine responses in identical twins.

This sequence originates from a woman under 30 in good health. This sequence joins TRBV7-9 and TRBJ1-2; D unclear. The sequencing sample was made of PBMCs. The CDR3 region has the DNA TGTGCCAGCAGCCTACAGACTAACTATGGCTACACCTTC. Its protein is CASSLQTNYGYTF.